The 14 T cell receptor beta chains presented below share a single source sample, sequenced in a study of blood T cell repertoires in COVID-19. Data came from immunoSEQ multiplex PCR; TCRdb stores just in-frame clones and leaves some out. The sample lists 300,000 to 400,000 clones, over 85% occurring once. Material for sequencing was PBMCs or T cells enriched from blood (not recorded which). The origin of the receptors is a man in his 60s who had recovered from COVID-19.

The chain uses TRBV24-1 and TRBJ2-1, with TRBD1 matching over 9 bases. V trimming: 8 bases; J trimming: 5 bases; junction bases outside the gene matches: 12. The CDR3 totals 16 residues. Germline V gene data show CDR1 as KGHDR and CDR2 as SFDVKD. In DNA form, the CDR3 reads TGTGCCACCATAGGGACAGGGATGGCATGGAACAATGAGCAGTTCTTC. It specifies CATIGTGMAWNNEQFF.

The V and J genes are TRBV10-2 and TRBJ2-1; 9 bases line up with TRBD1. Trimming removed 2 bases from V and 1 base from J; junction bases left unmatched: 0. Germline CDR1 WSHSY, CDR2 SAAADI. This CDR3 contains 15 residues. The CDR3 loop is CASSEGTGSYNEQFF. As DNA, the CDR3 is TGCGCCAGCAGTGAGGGGACAGGGTCCTACAATGAGCAGTTCTTC.

This clone was counted a single time. V and J are TRBV4-1 and TRBJ1-4; the D is unclear. CDR3 length: 15 amino acids. V shed 2 bases and J shed 8 bases, with 15 bases lying between them. The germline gives CDR1 MGHRA, CDR2 YSYEKL. The CDR3 DNA is TGCGCCAGCAGCCAACTCCGGGGAAGCGGGGAAAAACTGTTTTTT. Protein: CASSQLRGSGEKLFF.

The rearrangement links TRBV19 to TRBJ1-2; TRBD1 agrees at 7 bases. The V segment lost 9 bases and the J segment 2 bases; nucleotides outside the gene matches: 12. Germline loops: CDR1 LNHDA, CDR2 SQIVND (reference sequence). This CDR3 contains 15 residues. The CDR3, as DNA: TGTGCCAGCCACGGCCTAACAGGGGACAACTATGGCTACACCTTC. It codes for CASHGLTGDNYGYTF.

The chain couples TRBV18 to TRBJ1-1; D gene uncertain. The CDR3 runs to 15 residues. Germline V gene data show CDR1 as KGHSH and CDR2 as LQKENI. The V and J ends lost 2 bases and 4 bases respectively, with 14 bases between them. In DNA form, the CDR3 reads TGTGCCAGCTCACCATTCTCCCTGGGAGTCACTGAAGCTTTCTTT. Protein: CASSPFSLGVTEAFF.

The chain links TRBV6-5 to TRBJ1-3, with D unresolved. The length of the CDR3 is 15 residues. Trimming pared 8 bases from V and 0 bases from J, leaving 14 bases between. CDR1 and CDR2 (germline): MNHEY, SVGAGI. The CDR3 region is CASASFRGSGNTIYF. The CDR3 DNA reads as TGTGCCAGCGCATCGTTCAGAGGCTCTGGAAACACCATATATTTT.

A few counts support this clone. The chain has TRBV24-1 and TRBJ1-2; 7 positions match TRBD1. J gave up 6 bases and V 3 bases, and 3 bases lay outside the gene matches. The CDR3 is made up of 13 amino acids. CDR1 and CDR2 (germline): KGHDR, SFDVKD. The CDR3 nucleotides read TGTGCCACCAGTGATCCGACAGGGAATGGCTACACCTTC. Its protein product is CATSDPTGNGYTF.

The chain joins TRBV5-1 to TRBJ2-7; D perhaps matches TRBD2 (5 bases). This CDR3 has 14 residues. Between the trimmed V and J ends, which lost 7 bases and 2 bases, there was a span of 16 bases. Germline values: CDR1 SGHRS, CDR2 YFSETQ. The CDR3 nucleotides are TGCGCCAGCTCACCCGGAGGTGATACCTACGAGCAGTACTTC. Protein: CASSPGGDTYEQYF.

The V and J genes are TRBV18 and TRBJ2-2, with D unresolved. Germline CDR1 and CDR2: KGHSH and LQKENI. V lost 5 bases and J 5 bases, leaving 15 bases between the germline ends. This CDR3 is built from 15 residues. This CDR3 reads CASSKAPFETGELFF. The CDR3 DNA is TGTGCCAGCTCAAAAGCCCCTTTTGAAACCGGGGAGCTGTTTTTT.

The chain links TRBV19 to TRBJ2-5; 8 bases agree with TRBD1. The CDR3 has 13 residues. Germline lookup yields CDR1 LNHDA and CDR2 SQIVND (reference sequence). After removal of 6 bases from V and 5 bases from J, the junction contained 5 bases not matched to a gene. The CDR3 loop is CASSQGAWETQYF. CDR3 DNA: TGTGCCAGTAGCCAGGGGGCCTGGGAGACCCAGTACTTC.

V gene TRBV27 combines with J gene TRBJ1-2, with D uncertain. This CDR3 comprises 14 residues. From germline, CDR1 is MNHEY and CDR2 SMNVEV (reference sequence). V was trimmed by 5 bases and J by 7 bases, leaving 17 bases between them. CDR3 coding DNA: TGTGCCAGCAGTCCGAGAGGGCCAGGATTTGGCTACACCTTC. Protein sequence: CASSPRGPGFGYTF.

The rearrangement uses TRBV27 and TRBJ2-2; TRBD1 agrees at 11 bases. V shed 6 bases and J 5 bases; nucleotides not matched to a gene: 5. Germline V gene sequence: CDR1 MNHEY, CDR2 SMNVEV (reference sequence). The CDR3 sequence is 15 residues long. This CDR3 reads CASRDGTGGTGELFF. In DNA form, the CDR3 reads TGTGCCAGCAGGGACGGGACAGGGGGGACCGGGGAGCTGTTTTTT.

The chain joins TRBV7-8 to TRBJ2-7, with D possibly being TRBD1 (6 bases). The V end lost 4 bases, the J end lost 0 bases, and 16 bases lay between the germline ends. Germline assignment: CDR1 SGHVS and CDR2 FQNEAQ. The CDR3 runs to 16 residues. The CDR3 sequence is CASSSHRVKGSYEQYF. The CDR3 DNA reads TGTGCCAGCAGCTCGCACAGGGTAAAGGGCTCCTACGAGCAGTACTTC.

The rearrangement uses TRBV24-1 and TRBJ2-7, with 11 bases that match TRBD1. In germline, CDR1 is KGHDR, CDR2 SFDVKD. There are 16 residues in the CDR3. Trimming cost V 3 bases and J 6 bases; bases outside gene matches: 9. The CDR3: CATSDRPGTGGVEQYF. The CDR3 DNA follows: TGTGCCACCAGTGATCGTCCCGGGACAGGGGGGGTCGAGCAGTACTTC.